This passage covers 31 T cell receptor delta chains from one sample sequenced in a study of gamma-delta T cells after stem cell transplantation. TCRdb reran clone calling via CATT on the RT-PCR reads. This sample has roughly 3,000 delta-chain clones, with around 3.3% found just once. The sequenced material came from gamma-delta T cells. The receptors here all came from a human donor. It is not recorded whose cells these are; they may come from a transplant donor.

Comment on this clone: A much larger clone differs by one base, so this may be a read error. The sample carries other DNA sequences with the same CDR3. CDR3 nucleotides: TGTGCCTGTGACACCGTATCCTCCTACGTCTATACTGGGGGATACGAGTCCACCGATAAACTCATCTTT. It is translated as CACDTVSSYVYTGGYESTDKLIF. This sequence joins TRDV2 and TRDJ1; 13 nucleotides agree with TRDD3. CDR1 and CDR2 from the germline V gene are GEAIGNYY and EKD. The CDR3 sequence is 23 residues long. V gave up 0 bases and J gave up 1 base; unmatched junction bases: 22.

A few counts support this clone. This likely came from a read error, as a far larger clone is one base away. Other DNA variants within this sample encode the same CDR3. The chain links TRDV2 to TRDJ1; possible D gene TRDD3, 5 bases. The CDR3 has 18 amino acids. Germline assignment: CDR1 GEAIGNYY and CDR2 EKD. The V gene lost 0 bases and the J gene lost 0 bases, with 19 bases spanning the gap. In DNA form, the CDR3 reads TGTGCCTGTGACACCGTAGCAACCGGGGACCCGTACACCGATAAACTCATCTTT. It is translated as CACDTVATGDPYTDKLIF.

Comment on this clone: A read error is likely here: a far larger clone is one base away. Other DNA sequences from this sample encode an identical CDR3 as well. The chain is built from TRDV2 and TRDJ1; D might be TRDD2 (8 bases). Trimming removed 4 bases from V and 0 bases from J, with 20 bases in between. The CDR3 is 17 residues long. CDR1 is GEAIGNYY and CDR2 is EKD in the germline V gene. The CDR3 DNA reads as TGTGCCTGTGATCAACTTCCTACTCTGGGGGACACCGATAAACTCATCTTT. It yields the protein CACDQLPTLGDTDKLIF.

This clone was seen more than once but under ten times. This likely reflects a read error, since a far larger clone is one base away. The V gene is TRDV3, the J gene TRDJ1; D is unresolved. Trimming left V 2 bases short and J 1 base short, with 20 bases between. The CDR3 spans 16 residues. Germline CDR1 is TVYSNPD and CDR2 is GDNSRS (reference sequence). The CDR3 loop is CAFAPFSEGTTDKLIF. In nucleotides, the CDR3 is TGTGCCTTTGCCCCCTTTAGTGAGGGAACCACCGATAAACTCATCTTT.

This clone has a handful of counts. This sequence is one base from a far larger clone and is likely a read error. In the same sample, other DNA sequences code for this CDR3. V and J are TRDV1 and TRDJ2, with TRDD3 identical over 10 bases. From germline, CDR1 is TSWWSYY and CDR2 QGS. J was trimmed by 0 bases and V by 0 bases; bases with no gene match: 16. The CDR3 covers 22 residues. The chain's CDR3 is CALGELWDPWGIDPSLTAQLFF. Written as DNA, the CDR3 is TGTGCTCTTGGGGAACTCTGGGATCCCTGGGGGATAGACCCCTCTTTGACAGCACAACTCTTCTTT.

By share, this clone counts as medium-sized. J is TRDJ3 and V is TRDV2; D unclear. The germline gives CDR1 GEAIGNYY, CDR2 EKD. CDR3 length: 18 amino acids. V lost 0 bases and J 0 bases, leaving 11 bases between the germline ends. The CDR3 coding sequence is TGTGCCTGTGACACCGCTCTTCGGGACTCCTGGGACACCCGACAGATGTTTTTC. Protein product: CACDTALRDSWDTRQMFF.

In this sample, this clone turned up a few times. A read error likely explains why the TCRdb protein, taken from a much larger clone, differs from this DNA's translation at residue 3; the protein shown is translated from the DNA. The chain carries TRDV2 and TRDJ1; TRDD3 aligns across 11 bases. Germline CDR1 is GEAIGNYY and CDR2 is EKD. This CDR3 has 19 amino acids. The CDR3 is CAYDTVRTGGYTATDKLIF. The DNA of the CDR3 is TGTGCCTATGACACCGTCCGAACTGGGGGATATACCGCGACCGATAAACTCATCTTT.

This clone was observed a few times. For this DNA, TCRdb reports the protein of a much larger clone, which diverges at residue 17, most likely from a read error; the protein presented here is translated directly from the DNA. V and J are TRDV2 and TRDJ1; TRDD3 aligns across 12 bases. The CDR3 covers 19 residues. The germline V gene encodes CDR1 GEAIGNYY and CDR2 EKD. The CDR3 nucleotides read TGTGCCTGTGACACCCTAATACTGGGGGATACCGGAGGGGCCGATAAACCCATCTTT. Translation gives CACDTLILGDTGGADKPIF.

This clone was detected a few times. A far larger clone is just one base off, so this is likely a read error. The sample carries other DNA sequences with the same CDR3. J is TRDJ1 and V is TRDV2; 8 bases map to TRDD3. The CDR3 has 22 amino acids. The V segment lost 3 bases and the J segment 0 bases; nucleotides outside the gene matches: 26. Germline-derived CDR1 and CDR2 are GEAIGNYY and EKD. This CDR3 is CACDSVRTGGYDTKGYTDKLIF. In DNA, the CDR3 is TGTGCCTGTGACTCCGTCCGTACTGGGGGGTACGACACGAAGGGGTACACCGATAAACTCATCTTT.

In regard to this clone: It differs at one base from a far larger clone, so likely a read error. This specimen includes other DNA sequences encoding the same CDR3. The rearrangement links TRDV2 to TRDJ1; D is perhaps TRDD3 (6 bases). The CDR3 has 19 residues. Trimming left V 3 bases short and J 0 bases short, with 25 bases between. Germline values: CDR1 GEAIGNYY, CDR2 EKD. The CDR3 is CACDSLTGGEKSYTDKLIF. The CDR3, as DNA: TGTGCCTGTGACTCCCTAACCGGGGGAGAAAAGTCGTACACCGATAAACTCATCTTT.

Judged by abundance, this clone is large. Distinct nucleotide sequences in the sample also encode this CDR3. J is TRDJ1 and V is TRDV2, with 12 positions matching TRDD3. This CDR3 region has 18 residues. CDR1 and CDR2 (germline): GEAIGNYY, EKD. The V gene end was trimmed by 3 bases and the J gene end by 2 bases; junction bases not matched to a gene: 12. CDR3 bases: TGTGCCTGTGACCCTATACTGGGGGATACCCATAAGACCGATAAACTCATCTTT. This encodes CACDPILGDTHKTDKLIF.

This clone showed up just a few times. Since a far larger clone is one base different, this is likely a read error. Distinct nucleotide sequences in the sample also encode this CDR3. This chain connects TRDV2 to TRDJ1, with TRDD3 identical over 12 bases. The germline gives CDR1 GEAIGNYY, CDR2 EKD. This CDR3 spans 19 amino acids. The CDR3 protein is CACDTMSLGDTEYTDKLIF. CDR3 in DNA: TGTGCCTGTGACACCATGAGTCTGGGGGATACGGAGTACACCGATAAGCTCATCTTT.

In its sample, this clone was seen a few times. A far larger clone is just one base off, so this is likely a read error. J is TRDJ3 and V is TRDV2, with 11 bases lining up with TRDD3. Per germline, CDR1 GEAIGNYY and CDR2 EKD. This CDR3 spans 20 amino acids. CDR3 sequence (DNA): TGTGCCTGTGACACCTTCGAACTGGGGGATAGTTCCTGGGGCACCCGACAGATGTTTTTC. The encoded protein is CACDTFELGDSSWGTRQMFF.

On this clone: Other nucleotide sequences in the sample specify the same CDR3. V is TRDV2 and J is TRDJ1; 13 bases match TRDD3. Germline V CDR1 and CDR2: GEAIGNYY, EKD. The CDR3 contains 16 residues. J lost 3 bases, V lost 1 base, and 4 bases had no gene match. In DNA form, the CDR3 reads TGTGCCTGTGACACACTGGGGGATACGCGGGCCGATAAACTCATCTTT. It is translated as CACDTLGDTRADKLIF.

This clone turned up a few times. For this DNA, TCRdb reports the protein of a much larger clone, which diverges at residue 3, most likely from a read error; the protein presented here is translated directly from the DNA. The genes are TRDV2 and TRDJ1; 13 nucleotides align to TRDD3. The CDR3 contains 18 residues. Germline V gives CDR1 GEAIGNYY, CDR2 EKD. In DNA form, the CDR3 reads TGTGCCCGTGACTCTATACTGGGGGATACGCCCCGTAACGATAAACTCATCTTT. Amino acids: CARDSILGDTPRNDKLIF.

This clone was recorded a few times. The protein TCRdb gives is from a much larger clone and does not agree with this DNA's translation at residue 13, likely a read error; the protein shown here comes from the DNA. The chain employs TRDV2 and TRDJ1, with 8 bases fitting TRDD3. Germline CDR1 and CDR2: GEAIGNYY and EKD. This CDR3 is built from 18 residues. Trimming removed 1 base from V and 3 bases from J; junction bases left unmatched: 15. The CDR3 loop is CACDTVLGGPLYADKLIF. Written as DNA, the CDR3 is TGTGCCTGTGACACGGTACTGGGGGGACCCTTGTACGCCGATAAACTCATCTTT.

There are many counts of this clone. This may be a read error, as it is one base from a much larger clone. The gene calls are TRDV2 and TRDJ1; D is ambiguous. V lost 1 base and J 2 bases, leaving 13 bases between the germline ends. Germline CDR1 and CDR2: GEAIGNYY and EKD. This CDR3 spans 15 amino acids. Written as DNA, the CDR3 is TGTGCCTGTGACACTATAACTGCACCAACCGATAAACTCATCTTT. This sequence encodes CACDTITAPTDKLIF.

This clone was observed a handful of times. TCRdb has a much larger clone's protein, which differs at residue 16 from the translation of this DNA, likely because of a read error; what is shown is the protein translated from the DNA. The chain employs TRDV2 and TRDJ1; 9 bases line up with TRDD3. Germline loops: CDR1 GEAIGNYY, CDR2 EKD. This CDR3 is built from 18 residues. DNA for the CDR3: TGTGCCTGTGACTCCTTACTGGGGGAACCAAAGTACACCGATAAACCCATCTTT. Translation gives CACDSLLGEPKYTDKPIF.

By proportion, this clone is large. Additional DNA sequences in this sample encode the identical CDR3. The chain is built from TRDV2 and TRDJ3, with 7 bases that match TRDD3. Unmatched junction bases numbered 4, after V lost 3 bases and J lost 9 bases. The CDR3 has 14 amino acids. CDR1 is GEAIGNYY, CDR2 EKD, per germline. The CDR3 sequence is CACDLLGSTRQMFF. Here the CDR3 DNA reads TGTGCCTGTGACCTACTGGGGTCCACCCGACAGATGTTTTTC.

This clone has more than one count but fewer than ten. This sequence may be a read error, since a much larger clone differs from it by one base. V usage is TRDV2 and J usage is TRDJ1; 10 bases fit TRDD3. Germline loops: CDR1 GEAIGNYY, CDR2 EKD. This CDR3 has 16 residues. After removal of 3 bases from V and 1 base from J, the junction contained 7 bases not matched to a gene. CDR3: CACDPRGDTATDKLIF. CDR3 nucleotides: TGTGCCTGTGACCCCCGGGGGGATACGGCCACCGATAAACTCATCTTT.

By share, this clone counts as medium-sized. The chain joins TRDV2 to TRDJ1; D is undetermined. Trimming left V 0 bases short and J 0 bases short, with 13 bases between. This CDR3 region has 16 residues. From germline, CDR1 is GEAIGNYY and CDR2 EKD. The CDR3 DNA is TGTGCCTGTGACACCGTTGGTGGCCAAGACACCGATAAACTCATCTTT. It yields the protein CACDTVGGQDTDKLIF.

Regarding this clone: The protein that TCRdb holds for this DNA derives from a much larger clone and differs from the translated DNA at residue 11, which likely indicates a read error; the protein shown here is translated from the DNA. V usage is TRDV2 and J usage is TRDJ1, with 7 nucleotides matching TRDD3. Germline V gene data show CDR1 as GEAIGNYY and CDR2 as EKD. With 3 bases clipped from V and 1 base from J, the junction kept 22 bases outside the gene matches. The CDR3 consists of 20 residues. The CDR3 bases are TGTGCCTGTGACCCCGTTGGTGTACTGGGGAGTCCGGAGGGCACCGATAAACTCATCTTT. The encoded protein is CACDPVGVLGSPEGTDKLIF.

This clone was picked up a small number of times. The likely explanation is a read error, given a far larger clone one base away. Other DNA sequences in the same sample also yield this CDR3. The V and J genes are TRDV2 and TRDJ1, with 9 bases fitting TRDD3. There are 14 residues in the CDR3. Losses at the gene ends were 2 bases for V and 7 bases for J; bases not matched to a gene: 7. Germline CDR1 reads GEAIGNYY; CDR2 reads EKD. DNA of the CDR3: TGTGCCTGTGACATCCTAGGGGATACGGGTAAACTCATCTTT. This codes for CACDILGDTGKLIF.

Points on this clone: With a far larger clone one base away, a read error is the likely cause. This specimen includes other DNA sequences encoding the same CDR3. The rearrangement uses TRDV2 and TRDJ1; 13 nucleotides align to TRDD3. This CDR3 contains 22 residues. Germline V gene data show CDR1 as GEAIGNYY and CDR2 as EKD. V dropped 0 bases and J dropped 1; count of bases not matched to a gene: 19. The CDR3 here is CACDTISSTPLLGDTSTDKLIF. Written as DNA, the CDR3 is TGTGCCTGTGACACCATTTCCTCCACCCCTTTACTGGGGGATACGAGCACCGATAAACTCATCTTT.

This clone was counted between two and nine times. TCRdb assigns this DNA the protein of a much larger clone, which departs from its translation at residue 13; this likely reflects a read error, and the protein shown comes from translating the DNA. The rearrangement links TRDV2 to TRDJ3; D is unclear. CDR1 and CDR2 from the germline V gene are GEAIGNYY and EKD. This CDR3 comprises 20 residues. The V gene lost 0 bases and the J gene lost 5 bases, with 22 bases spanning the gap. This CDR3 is CACDTSGVGGPARDTRQMFF. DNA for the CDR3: TGTGCCTGTGACACCTCGGGAGTTGGCGGTCCCGCCCGGGACACCCGACAGATGTTTTTC.

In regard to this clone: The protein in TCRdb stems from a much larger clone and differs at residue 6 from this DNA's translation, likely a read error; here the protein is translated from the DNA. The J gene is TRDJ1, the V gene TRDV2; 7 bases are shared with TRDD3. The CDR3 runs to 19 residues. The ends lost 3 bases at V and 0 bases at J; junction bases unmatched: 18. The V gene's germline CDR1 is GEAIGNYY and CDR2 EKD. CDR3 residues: CACDSARPGGYINTDKLIF. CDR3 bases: TGTGCCTGTGACTCAGCGAGGCCTGGGGGTTATATAAACACCGATAAACTCATCTTT.

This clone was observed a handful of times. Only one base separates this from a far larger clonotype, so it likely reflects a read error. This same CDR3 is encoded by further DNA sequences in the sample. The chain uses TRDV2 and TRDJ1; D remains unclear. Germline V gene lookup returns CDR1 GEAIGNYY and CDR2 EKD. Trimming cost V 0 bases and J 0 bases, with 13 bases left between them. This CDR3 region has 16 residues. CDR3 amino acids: CACDTLTLQNTDKLIF. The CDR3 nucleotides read TGTGCCTGTGACACCCTTACCCTCCAAAACACCGATAAACTCATCTTT.

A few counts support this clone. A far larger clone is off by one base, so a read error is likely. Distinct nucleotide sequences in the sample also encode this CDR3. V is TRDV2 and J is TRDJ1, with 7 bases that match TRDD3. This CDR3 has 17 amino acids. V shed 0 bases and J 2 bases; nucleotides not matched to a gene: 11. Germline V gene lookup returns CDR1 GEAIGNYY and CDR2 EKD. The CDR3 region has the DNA TGTGCCTGTGACACCGTAAGCCCTGGGGGGCCAACCGATAAACTCATCTTT. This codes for CACDTVSPGGPTDKLIF.

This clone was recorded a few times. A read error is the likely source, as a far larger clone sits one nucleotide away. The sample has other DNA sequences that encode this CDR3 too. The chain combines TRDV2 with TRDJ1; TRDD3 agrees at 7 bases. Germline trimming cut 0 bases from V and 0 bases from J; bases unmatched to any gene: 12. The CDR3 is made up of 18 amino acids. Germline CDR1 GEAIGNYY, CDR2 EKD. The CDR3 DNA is TGTGCCTGTGACACCGTAGCAACTGGGGACCCATACACCGATAAACTCATCTTT. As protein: CACDTVATGDPYTDKLIF.

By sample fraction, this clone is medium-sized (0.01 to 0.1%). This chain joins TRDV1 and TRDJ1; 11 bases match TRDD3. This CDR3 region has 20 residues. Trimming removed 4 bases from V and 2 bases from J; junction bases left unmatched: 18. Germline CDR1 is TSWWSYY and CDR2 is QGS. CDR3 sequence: CALGVPGEYWGILGTDKLIF. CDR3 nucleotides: TGTGCTCTTGGGGTCCCTGGGGAGTACTGGGGGATATTAGGTACCGATAAACTCATCTTT.

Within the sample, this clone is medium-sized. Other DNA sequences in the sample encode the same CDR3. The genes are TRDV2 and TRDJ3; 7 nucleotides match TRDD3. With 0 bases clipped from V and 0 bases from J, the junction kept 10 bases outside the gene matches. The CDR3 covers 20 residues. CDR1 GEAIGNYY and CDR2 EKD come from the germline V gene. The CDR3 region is CACDTVLGGRSSWDTRQMFF. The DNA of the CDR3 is TGTGCCTGTGACACCGTGCTGGGGGGCCGCAGCTCCTGGGACACCCGACAGATGTTTTTC.